The 3 T cell receptor beta chains in this list originate from one sample, sequenced in a study. TCRdb reanalysed the RT-PCR reads using MiXCR and keeps one entry per CDR3 protein. The repertoire holds about 680,000 distinct CDR3 sequences, with about 14% as singletons. The specimen was memory CD4+ T cells from blood. These TCRs come from a female donor in good health, serving as a healthy control.

The CDR3 reads CASSSGTGGYEKLFF. In DNA form, the CDR3 reads TGCGCCAGCAGCTCTGGGACAGGGGGTTATGAAAAACTGTTTTTT. The V call is TRBV5-1, the J call TRBJ1-4; TRBD1 aligns across 11 bases. The germline gives CDR1 SGHRS, CDR2 YFSETQ. The CDR3 covers 15 residues. After removal of 3 bases from V and 6 bases from J, the junction contained 4 bases not matched to a gene.

The chain joins TRBV3-1 to TRBJ2-5; 7 nucleotides match TRBD1. This CDR3 spans 14 amino acids. V lost 4 bases to trimming and J lost 2 bases; unmatched junction nucleotides: 4. Germline lookup yields CDR1 LGHDT and CDR2 YNNKEL (reference sequence). The CDR3 loop is CASSRGTAQETQYF. In nucleotides, the CDR3 is TGTGCCAGCAGCCGAGGGACAGCTCAAGAGACCCAGTACTTC.

In its sample, this clonotype was seen many times. The CDR3 loop reads CASSTPGSGTETQYF. Here the CDR3 DNA reads TGTGCCAGCAGTACCCCGGGTAGCGGGACGGAGACCCAGTACTTC. The chain uses TRBV12-3 or TRBV12-4 and TRBJ2-5, with 8 positions matching TRBD2. J gave up 5 bases and V 5 bases, and 10 bases lay outside the gene matches. The CDR3 has 15 residues.